This T cell receptor (beta chain) was identified during a study of OX40 agonist ivuxolimab in advanced cancers. Turning to the study itself: Three individuals attained partial responses, comprising one hepatocellular carcinoma case and two cutaneous melanoma cases. Study-wide results and caveats: CD4+ T cells averaged fewer expanded clones than CD8+ T cells. Patients who responded partially at 0.1-3.0 mg/kg showed clonal expansion ranking among the lowest.

Trimming took off 3 bases at V and 7 bases at J, with 19 bases between the two ends. The germline V gene has CDR1 SGDLS and CDR2 YYNGEE. The CDR3 runs 16 residues. Of note for this clone: Its antigen is not known.

The table came from immunoSEQ multiplex PCR; TCRdb's copy has only in-frame clones and leaves some out. Counted here are more than 50,000 clones, 94% occurring once; the ten biggest clones make up around 19%. Exclusion of a patient followed from autoimmune disease history or systemic immunosuppression. The TCR comes from an adult with an advanced solid tumor such as melanoma, head and neck, liver or kidney cancer. The V call is TRBV9, the J call TRBJ1-4; a weak D match, TRBD1 (6 bases). The sequencing used CD4+ or CD8+ T cells sorted from blood, collected in a trial of the OX40 agonist ivuxolimab. CDR3 bases: TGTGCCAGCAGCGAGGGGGGGACCACGGCGGGTGAAAAACTGTTTTTT. Translation: CASSEGGTTAGEKLFF.